Each of the 18 T cell receptor beta chains below was sequenced from the same sample in a study of T cell repertoires in cytomegalovirus infection. The antigens of these receptors remain unknown. A single record per CDR3 protein comes from TCRdb applying MiXCR to the reads. The sample lists roughly 350,000 distinct CDR3 sequences, about 35% seen once, with roughly 13% in the top ten. Source: cultured PBMCs, taken from culture after CMV antigen stimulation. The receptors here all came from a human donor in good health (CMV status not recorded). Some clones in this sample may be carry-over from other donors' samples.

This chain joins TRBV29-1 and TRBJ2-3, with no clear D. Trimming cost V 7 bases and J 4 bases, with 12 bases left between them. The germline V gene encodes CDR1 SQVTM and CDR2 ANQGSEA. CDR3 size: 12 residues. Here the CDR3 reads CSAEGLADTQYF. CDR3 nucleotide sequence: TGCAGCGCCGAAGGTCTGGCAGATACGCAGTATTTT.

This rearrangement joins TRBV7-6 to TRBJ2-3, with D hard to call. This CDR3 has 13 residues. In germline, CDR1 is SGHVS, CDR2 FNYEAQ. V was cut by 5 bases and J by 2 bases, with 8 bases left in between. In nucleotides, the CDR3 is TGTGCCAGCAGCCCCTCCCACACAGATACGCAGTATTTT. Translation: CASSPSHTDTQYF. The complete variable domain, with remaining parts taken from reference TRBV7-6 and TRBJ2-3, reads GAGVSQSPRYKVTKRGQDVALRCDPISGHVSLYWYRQALGQGPEFLTYFNYEAQQDKSGLPNDRFSAERPEGSISTLTIQRTEQRDSAMYRCASSPSHTDTQYFGPGTRLTVL.

The V call is TRBV7-2, the J call TRBJ2-5; D may be TRBD1 (5 bases). V was trimmed by 5 bases and J by 4 bases, leaving 11 bases between them. This CDR3 region has 13 residues. The germline V gene encodes CDR1 SGHTA and CDR2 FQGNSA. CDR3 in amino acids: CASSPRQRETQYF. DNA of the CDR3: TGTGCCAGCAGCCCTAGACAGAGAGAGACCCAGTACTTC.

A few counts support this clonotype. V and J are TRBV7-2 and TRBJ2-7; 13 bases map to TRBD2. V lost 3 bases to trimming and J lost 9 bases; unmatched junction nucleotides: 8. The CDR3 contains 15 residues. From germline, CDR1 is SGHTA and CDR2 FQGNSA. The DNA of the CDR3 is TGTGCCAGCAGCTTTTCTTCGGGACTAGCGGGATTGCAGTACTTC. Translating gives CASSFSSGLAGLQYF.

CDR3 nucleotides: TGTGCCAGCAGCCTAAGACAGGGTTCCTCCTACGAGCAGTACTTC. This translates into CASSLRQGSSYEQYF. The chain carries TRBV7-9 and TRBJ2-7; 7 nucleotides align to TRBD1. Germline V gene data show CDR1 as SEHNR and CDR2 as FQNEAQ (reference sequence). The CDR3 is 15 residues long. The junction had 7 bases not matched to a gene; V was cut back by 5 bases and J by 0 bases.

This clonotype was seen repeatedly, ten times or more. V is TRBV7-2 and J is TRBJ2-7; D is undetermined. The CDR3 spans 14 residues. V was clipped by 5 bases and J by 7 bases, with 18 bases between them. Germline-derived CDR1 and CDR2 are SGHTA and FQGNSA. Written as DNA, the CDR3 is TGTGCCAGCAGCGACCACGGCGACATGAGGGAGCAGTACTTC. Translation: CASSDHGDMREQYF.

This clonotype was recorded a few times. This chain connects TRBV7-2 to TRBJ1-4, with D unclear. CDR1 and CDR2 (germline): SGHTA, FQGNSA. V was pared by 1 base and J by 5 bases, with 8 bases between. This CDR3 has 14 amino acids. The CDR3, as DNA: TGTGCCAGCAGCTTAGGCCCTAGAAATGAAAAACTGTTTTTT. Its protein product is CASSLGPRNEKLFF. Full variable domain (outside the CDR3, taken from reference TRBV7-2 and TRBJ1-4): GAGVSQSPSNKVTEKGKDVELRCDPISGHTALYWYRQSLGQGLEFLIYFQGNSAPDKSGLPSDRFSAERTGGSVSTLTIQRTQQEDSAVYLCASSLGPRNEKLFFGSGTQLSVL.

This clonotype occurred a few times. V usage is TRBV7-2 and J usage is TRBJ2-7; D might be TRBD2 (6 bases). Germline V gives CDR1 SGHTA, CDR2 FQGNSA. Trimming cost V 9 bases and J 6 bases, with 15 bases left between them. CDR3 length: 12 amino acids. As DNA, the CDR3 is TGTGCCAGTAAGGGGACTCCGGGCGAGCAGTACTTC. Amino acids: CASKGTPGEQYF.

This clonotype was observed a few times. The J gene is TRBJ2-3, the V gene TRBV6-2 or TRBV6-3, with D unresolved. V was shortened by 2 bases and J by 3 bases, with 6 bases between the two germline ends. Germline assignment: CDR1 MNHEY and CDR2 SVGEGT. This CDR3 region has 13 residues. In nucleotides, the CDR3 is TGTGCCAGCAGTTACAGGAAAACAGATACGCAGTATTTT. Translated: CASSYRKTDTQYF.

This clonotype was observed a single time. The rearrangement joins TRBV23-1 to TRBJ2-7, with D maybe TRBD2 (6 bases). TRBV23-1 is assigned to the ORF class and has an uncertain function. The V gene lost 6 bases and the J gene lost 2 bases, with 11 bases spanning the gap. CDR3 length: 13 amino acids. The CDR3 spells CASRRDSAYEQYF. The CDR3 DNA reads as TGCGCCAGCAGGCGGGATTCTGCCTACGAGCAGTACTTC.

This clonotype was found a few times. The chain joins TRBV27 to TRBJ2-3; 7 bases align to TRBD2. Unmatched junction bases numbered 7, after V lost 0 bases and J lost 1 base. The CDR3 is 17 amino acids. Germline V gene lookup returns CDR1 MNHEY and CDR2 SMNVEV (reference sequence). The CDR3 protein is CASSLSTGRFGTDTQYF. The CDR3 nucleotides read TGTGCCAGCAGTTTATCGACCGGGAGGTTTGGCACAGATACGCAGTATTTT.

CDR3 DNA: TGTGCCAGTAGTGAGACAGGGTTCTATGGCTACACCTTC. It translates to CASSETGFYGYTF. The genes are TRBV19 and TRBJ1-2, with 7 nucleotides matching TRBD1. Germline V lookup: CDR1 LNHDA, CDR2 SQIVND (reference sequence). After removal of 5 bases from V and 4 bases from J, the junction contained 4 bases not matched to a gene. This CDR3 has 13 amino acids.

A few counts support this clonotype. This chain joins TRBV4-1 and TRBJ2-3; 8 bases are shared with TRBD2. The ends lost 6 bases at V and 0 bases at J; junction bases unmatched: 8. This CDR3 contains 16 residues. Per the germline V gene, CDR1 is MGHRA and CDR2 is YSYEKL. This CDR3 reads CASRGNPSGSTDTQYF. CDR3 DNA: TGCGCCAGCAGAGGAAACCCTAGCGGGAGCACAGATACGCAGTATTTT.

This clonotype was found a few times. The chain has TRBV10-3 and TRBJ2-1, with D perhaps matching TRBD2 (5 bases). Germline CDR1 and CDR2: ENHRY and SYGVKD. The CDR3 totals 13 residues. Trimming left V 10 bases short and J 0 bases short, with 10 bases between. CDR3 residues: CANRGDSYNEQFF. CDR3 coding DNA: TGTGCCAATCGGGGAGACTCCTACAATGAGCAGTTCTTC.

This clonotype has just a few counts. This chain links TRBV18 with TRBJ2-1, with 11 positions matching TRBD2. CDR3 length equals 16 residues. V lost 3 bases to trimming and J lost 5 bases; unmatched junction nucleotides: 6. Looked up from germline, CDR1 is KGHSH and CDR2 is LQKENI. CDR3 in DNA: TGTGCCAGCTCACCCCTCACTAGCGGGAGAGACAATGAGCAGTTCTTC. Translation gives CASSPLTSGRDNEQFF.

This clonotype was detected only a few times. The chain uses TRBV5-4 and TRBJ2-2, with 10 positions matching TRBD2. From germline, CDR1 is SGHNT and CDR2 YYREEE (reference sequence). V lost 1 base and J lost 2; bases outside the gene matches: 2. CDR3 length equals 16 residues. CDR3 in DNA: TGTGCCAGCAGCTTGAGCGGGAGGGGTAACACCGGGGAGCTGTTTTTT. This codes for CASSLSGRGNTGELFF.

This clonotype was recorded only once. The chain is built from TRBV29-1 and TRBJ2-1, with TRBD2 as a possible D gene (5 bases). Germline values: CDR1 SQVTM, CDR2 ANQGSEA. V dropped 3 bases and J dropped 4 bases, with 19 bases sitting between them. This CDR3 has 16 amino acids. CDR3 sequence: CSVEGGQAFGYNEQFF. CDR3 DNA: TGCAGCGTTGAGGGCGGGCAGGCCTTTGGGTACAATGAGCAGTTCTTC.

This chain uses TRBV20-1 with TRBJ1-1, with D hard to call. Germline values: CDR1 DFQATT, CDR2 SNEGSKA (reference sequence). This CDR3 is built from 11 residues. Trimming shortened V by 6 bases and J by 6 bases, and 11 bases separated the two germline ends. The CDR3 loop reads CSARNRAEAFF. As DNA, the CDR3 is TGCAGTGCCCGGAATAGGGCTGAAGCTTTCTTT.